This entry describes one TCR beta chain. This table comes from immunoSEQ multiplex PCR, and its TCRdb copy is limited to in-frame clones, with some not included. The sample lists tens of thousands of clones; more than 80% were seen once. The CDR3 is made up of 11 amino acids. The V and J ends lost 8 bases and 4 bases respectively, with 7 bases between them. Per germline, CDR1 LNHNV and CDR2 YYDKDF (reference sequence). This entry is derived from a study of OX40 agonist ivuxolimab in advanced cancers. The sample here was CD4+ or CD8+ T cells sorted from blood, taken in a trial of the OX40 agonist ivuxolimab. The source is an adult with an advanced solid tumor such as melanoma, head and neck, liver or kidney cancer. V and J are TRBV15 and TRBJ2-3; D is unclear. The CDR3 nucleotides read TGTGCCACCGGTAGGCCAGATACGCAGTATTTT. It translates to CATGRPDTQYF.